What follows describes a single TCR beta chain. This clone has just one count. There is no known antigen for this receptor. It has no much larger one-base neighbor in the sample; base qualities were not kept. At one collaborating source in Seattle, patients were enrolled during active infection and were followed longitudinally through the course of disease. Whole blood was collected in K2EDTA tubes by collaborating institutions according to the institutions' own protocols. For TCRbeta analysis, collaborators shipped samples as frozen whole blood, isolated PBMCs, or DNA extracted from either of those sample types. TCRbeta CDR3 regions were amplified from genomic DNA by means of the immunoSEQ Assay, a bias-controlled multiplex PCR. The authors' analysis ran thus. Nucleated cell counts per sample were estimated from amplification of reference gene primers within the assay. To quantify the absolute abundance of each unique TCRbeta CDR3 rearrangement, sequence reads were collapsed and filtered. For each sample, productive Simpson clonality was calculated by taking the square root of Simpson's diversity index across productive rearrangements. Entries here come from immuneACCESS through TCRdb and include only in-frame sequences with V and J called. Some clones fail to appear in such tables; in the studies checked, an unresolved V gene covers under half of the shortfall, and the cause of the remainder is unknown. V and J calls and clone size follow that table, whereas D and trimming were derived from the DNA. The sample profile shows 250,000 to 350,000 clones; 88% of them were found once. The top ten hold around 11% of the sample.

The data are from a study of blood T cell repertoires in COVID-19 (TCRdb year 2020). Notes on the research overall: The collaborator samples originated in the United States, Italy and Spain and spanned the acute and convalescent phases of COVID-19. Deeply sampled blood TCRbeta repertoires from subjects exposed to, actively infected with, or recovered from COVID-19 were included in the dataset. The material from the prospective study consisted of cDNA or gDNA derived from T cells, B-cell-depleted T cells, or PBMCs. A de-identified subject ID, COVID-19 status, age in years and sex were almost always included in the sample metadata. Where available, HLA class I and class II types were obtained from metadata supplied by the sample provider rather than from assay-based typing. The repertoires were released in a freely available public database meant as a resource for research on the immune response to SARS-CoV-2. Samples came from the ongoing ImmuneRACE study (first 160 participants) plus 1,254 subjects from 6 global collaborators. The study at large found these results: The quantity of clinical and demographic metadata differed by source and by participant and was supplied without curation.

As encoded in the germline V gene, CDR1 is MNHEY while CDR2 is SVGEGT. The CDR3 runs 14 amino acids, cysteine and phenylalanine included. The kept DNA is CDR3 alone, 42 bases in frame from the first base. Deletion took 5 bases off V and 2 bases off J, with a span of 11 bases between the germline ends. The sequence was collected from a woman aged 25 to 39 with COVID-19, enrolled during active disease. Sequencing was done on a sample of peripheral blood. This chain is built from TRBV6-2 or TRBV6-3 and TRBJ2-3; the D gene cannot be resolved reliably. The CDR3 reads as follows: CASSRQGITDTQYF. Read as DNA, the sequence is TGTGCCAGCAGTCGACAAGGAATCACAGATACGCAGTATTTT.